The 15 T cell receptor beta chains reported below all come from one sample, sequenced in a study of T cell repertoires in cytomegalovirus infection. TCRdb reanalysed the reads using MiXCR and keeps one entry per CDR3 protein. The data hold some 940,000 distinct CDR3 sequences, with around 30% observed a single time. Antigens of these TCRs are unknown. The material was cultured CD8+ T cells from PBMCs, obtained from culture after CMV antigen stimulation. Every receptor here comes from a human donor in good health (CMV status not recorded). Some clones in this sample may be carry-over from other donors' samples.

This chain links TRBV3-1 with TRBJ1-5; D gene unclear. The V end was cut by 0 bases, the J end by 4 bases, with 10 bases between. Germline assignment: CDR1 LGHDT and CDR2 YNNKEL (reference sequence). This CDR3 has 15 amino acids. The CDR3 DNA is TGTGCCAGCAGCCAAGATGGCAGTACTAATCAGCCCCAGCATTTT. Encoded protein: CASSQDGSTNQPQHF. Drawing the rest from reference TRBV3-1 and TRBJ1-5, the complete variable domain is DTAVSQTPKYLVTQMGNDKSIKCEQNLGHDTMYWYKQDSKKFLKIMFSYNNKELIINETVPNRFSPKSPDKAHLNLHINSLELGDSAVYFCASSQDGSTNQPQHFGDGTRLSIL.

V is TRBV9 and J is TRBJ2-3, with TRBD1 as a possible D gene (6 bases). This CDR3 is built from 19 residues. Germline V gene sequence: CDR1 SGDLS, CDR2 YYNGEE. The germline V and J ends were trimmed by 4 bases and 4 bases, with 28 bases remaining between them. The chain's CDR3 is CASSSQRDTPGVHPDTQYF. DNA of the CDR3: TGTGCCAGCAGCTCCCAGAGGGACACCCCTGGAGTCCACCCAGATACGCAGTATTTT.

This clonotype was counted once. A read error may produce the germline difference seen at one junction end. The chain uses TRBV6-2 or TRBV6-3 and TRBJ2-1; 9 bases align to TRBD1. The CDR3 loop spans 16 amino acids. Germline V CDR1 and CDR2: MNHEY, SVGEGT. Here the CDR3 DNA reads TGTGCCAACAGTGGGGGACAGGGCAGCTCCTACAATGAGCAGTTCTTC. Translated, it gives CANSGGQGSSYNEQFF.

This chain's CDR3 is CASSLSAGGGNEQFF. The DNA of the CDR3 is TGTGCCAGCAGTTTATCCGCAGGGGGTGGCAATGAGCAGTTCTTC. The chain employs TRBV28 and TRBJ2-1; 7 bases align to TRBD1. V shed 1 base, J shed 6 bases, and the junction held 6 bases outside the gene matches. This CDR3 has 15 residues. Germline CDR1 MDHEN, CDR2 SYDVKM.

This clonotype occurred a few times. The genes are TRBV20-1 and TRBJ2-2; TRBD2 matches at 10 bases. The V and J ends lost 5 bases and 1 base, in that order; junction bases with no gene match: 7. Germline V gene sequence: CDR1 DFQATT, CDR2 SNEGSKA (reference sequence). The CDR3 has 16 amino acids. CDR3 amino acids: CSAGPPSGGNTGELFF. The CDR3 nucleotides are TGCAGTGCTGGCCCTCCTAGCGGGGGGAACACCGGGGAGCTGTTTTTT.

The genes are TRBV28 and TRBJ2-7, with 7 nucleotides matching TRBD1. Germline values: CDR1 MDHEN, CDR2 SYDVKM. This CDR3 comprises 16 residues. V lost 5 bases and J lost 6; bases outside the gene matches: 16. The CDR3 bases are TGTGCCAGCAGTCACCACCCCGTACAGGGGTTGTTCGAGCAGTACGTC. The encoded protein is CASSHHPVQGLFEQYV.

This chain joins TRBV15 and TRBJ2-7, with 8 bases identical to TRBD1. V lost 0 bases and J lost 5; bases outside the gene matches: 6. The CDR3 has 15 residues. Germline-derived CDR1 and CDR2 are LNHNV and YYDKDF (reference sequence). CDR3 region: CATSRDRGLLHEQYV. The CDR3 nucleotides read TGTGCCACCAGCAGAGACAGGGGGCTACTCCACGAGCAGTACGTC.

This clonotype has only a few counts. CDR3 sequence reads: CASSSLRGQNYGYTF. The CDR3 region has the DNA TGTGCCAGCAGTTCCCTAAGGGGGCAGAACTATGGCTACACCTTC. The chain couples TRBV27 to TRBJ1-2; 7 bases align to TRBD1. The CDR3 has 15 amino acids. V gave up 4 bases and J gave up 2 bases; unmatched junction bases: 7. CDR1 MNHEY and CDR2 SMNVEV come from the germline V gene (reference sequence).

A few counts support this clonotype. The CDR3 reads CASSLLPGRYNEQFF. CDR3 sequence (DNA): TGTGCCAGCAGCTTACTCCCGGGGAGGTACAATGAGCAGTTCTTC. The chain links TRBV11-3 to TRBJ2-1, with TRBD2 as a possible D gene (6 bases). The CDR3 covers 15 residues. Germline CDR1 SGHNT, CDR2 YENEEA. Deletions cut 2 bases from V and 4 bases from J, with 12 bases between.

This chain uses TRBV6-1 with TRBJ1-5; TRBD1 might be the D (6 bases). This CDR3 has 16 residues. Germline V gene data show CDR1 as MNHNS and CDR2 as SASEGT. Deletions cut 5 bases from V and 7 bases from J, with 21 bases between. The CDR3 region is CASSYGTPSGGQPQHF. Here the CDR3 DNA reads TGTGCCAGCAGTTACGGGACACCTTCTGGAGGGCAGCCCCAGCATTTT.

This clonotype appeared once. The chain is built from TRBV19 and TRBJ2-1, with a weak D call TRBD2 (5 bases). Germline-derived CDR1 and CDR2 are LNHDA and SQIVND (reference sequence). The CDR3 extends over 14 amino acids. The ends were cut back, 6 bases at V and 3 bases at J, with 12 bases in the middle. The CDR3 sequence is CASRNASGYNEQFF. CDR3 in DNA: TGTGCCAGTAGGAACGCCAGCGGCTACAATGAGCAGTTCTTC.

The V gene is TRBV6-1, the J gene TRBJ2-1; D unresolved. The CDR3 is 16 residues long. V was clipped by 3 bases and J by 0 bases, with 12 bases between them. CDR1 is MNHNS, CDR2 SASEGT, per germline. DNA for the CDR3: TGTGCCAGCAGTGATTACCCGTTCGGCTCCTACAATGAGCAGTTCTTC. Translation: CASSDYPFGSYNEQFF.

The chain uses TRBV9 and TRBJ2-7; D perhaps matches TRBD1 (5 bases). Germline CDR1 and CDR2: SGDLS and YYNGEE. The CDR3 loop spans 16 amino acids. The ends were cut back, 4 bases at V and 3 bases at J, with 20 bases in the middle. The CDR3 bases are TGTGCCAGCAGCTCATTGGGTGTGGCAGGGTTCTACGAGCAGTACTTC. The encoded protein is CASSSLGVAGFYEQYF.

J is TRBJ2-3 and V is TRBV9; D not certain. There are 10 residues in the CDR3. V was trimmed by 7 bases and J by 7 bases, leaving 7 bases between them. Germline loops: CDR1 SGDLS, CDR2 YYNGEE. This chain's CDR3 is CASVPNTQYF. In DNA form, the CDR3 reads TGTGCCAGCGTCCCTAATACGCAGTATTTT.

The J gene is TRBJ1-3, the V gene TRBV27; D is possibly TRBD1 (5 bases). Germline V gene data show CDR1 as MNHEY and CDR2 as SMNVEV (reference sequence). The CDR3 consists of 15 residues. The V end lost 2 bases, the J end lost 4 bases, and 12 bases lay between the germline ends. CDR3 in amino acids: CASSLGGAHGNTIYF. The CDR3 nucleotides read TGTGCCAGCAGTTTAGGCGGGGCCCACGGAAACACCATATATTTT.